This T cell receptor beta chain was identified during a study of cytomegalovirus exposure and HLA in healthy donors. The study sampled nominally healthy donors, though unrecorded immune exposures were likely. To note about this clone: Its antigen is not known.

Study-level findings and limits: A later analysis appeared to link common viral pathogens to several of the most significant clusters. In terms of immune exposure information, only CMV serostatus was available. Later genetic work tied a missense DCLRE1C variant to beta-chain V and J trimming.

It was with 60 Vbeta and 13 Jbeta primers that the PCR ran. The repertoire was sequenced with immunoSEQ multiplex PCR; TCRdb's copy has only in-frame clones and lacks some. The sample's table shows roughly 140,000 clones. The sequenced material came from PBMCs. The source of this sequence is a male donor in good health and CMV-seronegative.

DNA for the CDR3: TGTGCCAGCAGTTACGGGAGTGATACGCAGTATTTT. Its translation: CASSYGSDTQYF. The chain is built from TRBV6-6 and TRBJ2-3; tentative D call: TRBD2 (5 bases). CDR1 and CDR2 (germline): MNHNY, SVGAGI (reference sequence). This CDR3 region has 12 residues. V shed 2 bases and J shed 6 bases, with 6 bases lying between them.